This is a list of T cell receptor beta chains from one sample in a study of cytomegalovirus exposure and HLA in healthy donors. Some clones are missing from TCRdb's copy, which holds only in-frame ones; the method was immunoSEQ multiplex PCR. The ten most abundant clones cover around 1.7% of a sample with 150,000 or so clones. The sequenced sample consisted of PBMCs. The receptors come from a woman between 45 and 65 years old in good health and CMV-seronegative. CDR3s include the opening cysteine and the closing phenylalanine or tryptophan. A D gene is named only where the DNA matches it firmly.

d_call: .
v_call: TRBV9
j_call: TRBJ1-4
cdr3_nt: TGTGCCAGCAGCGTAGATCCGTTTAATGAAAAACTGTTTTTT
cdr3_aa: CASSVDPFNEKLFF

d_call: .
v_call: TRBV11-2
j_call: TRBJ2-3
cdr3_nt: TGTGCCAGCAGCCCATCGGGGACAGATACGCAGTATTTT
cdr3_aa: CASSPSGTDTQYF

d_call: .
v_call: TRBV7-9
j_call: TRBJ1-2
cdr3_nt: TGTGCCAGCAGCTTAGCGGGCGAAGACCTTAACTATGGCTACACCTTC
cdr3_aa: CASSLAGEDLNYGYTF

d_call: TRBD2
v_call: TRBV5-1
j_call: TRBJ2-1
cdr3_nt: TGCGCCAGCAGCTTAAGGGGTCCAACTAGCGGGAGGGTGGACAATGAGCAGTTCTTC
cdr3_aa: CASSLRGPTSGRVDNEQFF

d_call: TRBD2
v_call: TRBV4-1
j_call: TRBJ2-5
cdr3_nt: TGCGCCAGCAGCTCAAGAACTACTAGCGGGCAAGAGACCCAGTACTTC
cdr3_aa: CASSSRTTSGQETQYF

d_call: .
v_call: TRBV30
j_call: TRBJ1-6
cdr3_nt: TGTGCCTGGAGTGGGGGATCTGGGGCGAATTCACCCCTCCACTTT
cdr3_aa: CAWSGGSGANSPLHF

d_call: .
v_call: TRBV5-4
j_call: TRBJ2-7
cdr3_nt: TGTGCCAGCAGCTTTCAGTCCTCCTACGAGCAGTACTTC
cdr3_aa: CASSFQSSYEQYF

d_call: TRBD2
v_call: TRBV7-2
j_call: TRBJ2-7
cdr3_nt: TGTGCCAGCAGCTTATCTGCGGGAGTGGCCTACGAGCAGTACTTC
cdr3_aa: CASSLSAGVAYEQYF

d_call: .
v_call: TRBV11-2
j_call: TRBJ1-1
cdr3_nt: TGTGCCAGCAGCTTAGATATGGACAGCTTCCCCATGAACACTGAAGCTTTCTTT
cdr3_aa: CASSLDMDSFPMNTEAFF

d_call: .
v_call: TRBV28
j_call: TRBJ2-7
cdr3_nt: TGTGCCAGCAGACAGCCGGACAGAAAGCAGTACTTC
cdr3_aa: CASRQPDRKQYF

d_call: TRBD2
v_call: TRBV18
j_call: TRBJ2-7
cdr3_nt: TGTGCCAGCTCCGGGGGGATTACCTACGAGCAGTACTTC
cdr3_aa: CASSGGITYEQYF